These 5 T cell receptor beta chains originate from one sample sequenced in a study of blood T cell repertoires in COVID-19. The protocol was immunoSEQ multiplex PCR, while the TCRdb copy is restricted to in-frame clones and leaves out a portion. The data show under 90,000 clones, with 75% to 90% seen just once and approximately 15% held by the top ten. The material sequenced was peripheral blood. These receptors came from a woman at least 80 years old with active or convalescent COVID-19.

The rearrangement links TRBV19 to TRBJ1-5, with D possibly being TRBD1 (5 bases). CDR1 and CDR2 from the germline V gene are LNHDA and SQIVND (reference sequence). The CDR3 has 16 amino acids. The germline V and J ends were trimmed by 3 bases and 7 bases, with 19 bases remaining between them. The CDR3 loop is CASSIFDPTGGQPQHF. CDR3 in DNA: TGTGCCAGTAGTATCTTCGACCCAACCGGGGGGCAGCCCCAGCATTTT. Full variable domain (remainder filled in from reference TRBV19 and TRBJ1-5): DGGITQSPKYLFRKEGQNVTLSCEQNLNHDAMYWYRQDPGQGLRLIYYSQIVNDFQKGDIAEGYSVSREKKESFPLTVTSAQKNPTAFYLCASSIFDPTGGQPQHFGDGTRLSIL.

A single count supports this clone. The V call is TRBV6-2 or TRBV6-3, the J call TRBJ2-3; D is unclear. The germline gives CDR1 MNHEY, CDR2 SVGEGT. The V end lost 0 bases, the J end lost 0 bases, and 7 bases lay between the germline ends. The CDR3 is 15 amino acids. CDR3 sequence (DNA): TGTGCCAGCAGTTACTCCGACTCTAGCACAGATACGCAGTATTTT. It is translated as CASSYSDSSTDTQYF.

The chain couples TRBV2 to TRBJ2-1, with D perhaps matching TRBD1 (6 bases). V lost 7 bases and J 0 bases, leaving 10 bases between the germline ends. Germline V gene data show CDR1 as SNHLY and CDR2 as FYNNEI. The CDR3 runs 14 residues. The chain's CDR3 is CASIQGSSYNEQFF. The CDR3 coding sequence is TGTGCCAGCATCCAGGGGAGCTCCTACAATGAGCAGTTCTTC.

The chain is built from TRBV6-2 or TRBV6-3 and TRBJ1-3; no definite D call. CDR3 length: 14 amino acids. The germline gives CDR1 MNHEY, CDR2 SVGEGT. V dropped 2 bases and J dropped 0 bases, with 5 bases sitting between them. CDR3 residues: CASSYRFSGNTIYF. The CDR3 DNA reads TGTGCCAGCAGTTACCGTTTCTCTGGAAACACCATATATTTT.

V is TRBV5-1 and J is TRBJ2-3, with 7 positions matching TRBD1. CDR1 is SGHRS and CDR2 is YFSETQ in the germline V gene. CDR3 length: 15 residues. V shed 0 bases and J 3 bases; nucleotides not matched to a gene: 4. DNA of the CDR3: TGCGCCAGCAGCTTGGAGGGGGCCAGTACAGATACGCAGTATTTT. This sequence encodes CASSLEGASTDTQYF.